The 4 T cell receptor beta chains presented below share a single source sample, sequenced in a study of blood T cell repertoires in COVID-19. The assay was immunoSEQ multiplex PCR, and TCRdb's table has in-frame clones only and misses some. The data show roughly 63,000 clones, roughly 85% seen once. Sequencing used peripheral blood. These TCRs come from a human donor in a cohort sampled during active COVID-19.

This clone has only one observation. V usage is TRBV7-2 and J usage is TRBJ1-1, with D uncertain. The CDR3 has 13 amino acids. With 4 bases removed from V and 0 bases from J, the gap between germline ends came to 6 bases. CDR1 and CDR2 from the germline V gene are SGHTA and FQGNSA. In DNA form, the CDR3 reads TGTGCCAGCAGCTCCGGGATGAACACTGAAGCTTTCTTT. This gives the protein CASSSGMNTEAFF.

This sequence joins TRBV29-1 and TRBJ2-3; the D is unclear. With 5 bases removed from V and 5 bases from J, the gap between germline ends came to 23 bases. CDR1 is SQVTM and CDR2 is ANQGSEA in the germline V gene. The CDR3 has 16 amino acids. CDR3 sequence: CSVNNRETYGVDTQYF. The CDR3 DNA sequence: TGCAGCGTTAATAACAGAGAAACTTACGGCGTAGATACGCAGTATTTT.

The chain is built from TRBV27 and TRBJ2-7; D perhaps matches TRBD2 (7 bases). The V and J ends lost 6 bases and 9 bases respectively, with 21 bases between them. The CDR3 has 14 amino acids. The germline V gene encodes CDR1 MNHEY and CDR2 SMNVEV (reference sequence). Here the CDR3 DNA reads TGTGCCAGCAGATCCCCCGGGGGGCGCCACGGGCAGTACTTC. Translating it yields CASRSPGGRHGQYF.

The chain combines TRBV15 with TRBJ2-5; D is unclear. The CDR3 length is 15 residues. Germline CDR1 reads LNHNV; CDR2 reads YYDKDF (reference sequence). The V end lost 6 bases, the J end lost 5 bases, and 19 bases lay between the germline ends. CDR3 amino acids: CATRLVAASPETQYF. DNA of the CDR3: TGTGCCACCAGATTGGTCGCGGCATCCCCCGAGACCCAGTACTTC. The full variable domain, rest sourced from reference TRBV15 and TRBJ2-5, is DAMVIQNPRYQVTQFGKPVTLSCSQTLNHNVMYWYQQKSSQAPKLLFHYYDKDFNNEADTPDNFQSRRPNTSFCFLDIRSPGLGDTAMYLCATRLVAASPETQYFGPGTRLLVL.